This T cell receptor (beta chain) emerged from a study of cytomegalovirus exposure and HLA in healthy donors (dated by TCRdb to between 2016 and 2019). Broadly, across the study: In an earlier analysis of under 600 of the donors, approximately 300 Gb of sequence data and 117 million unique TCR beta sequences from some 170 million T cells were reported. Rather than drawing on any new phenotypic data, the later analysis identified candidate immune exposures from TCR beta sequences and the way those sequences occurred across donors. Among about 400 genotyped donors of the cohort, an average of around 250,000 unique TCR beta nucleotide sequences was sequenced per donor, of which about 18% were non-productive. Every repertoire in the discovery cohort had been generated on one and the same sequencing platform. To decide whether each TCR beta V gene segment behaved as functional or pseudogenic, an earlier analysis of over 500 of the donors relied on high-throughput TCR beta sequencing. A later analysis re-examined previously published TCR beta repertoires from roughly 720 donors and added high-resolution HLA genotyping to investigate patterns of TCR occurrence. HLA typing covered class I and class II loci at four-digit resolution. About 280 gigabases of sequencing data and tens of millions of unique TCR sequences made up an early release that covered several hundred HLA-typed donors. Alongside the repertoire data, information on donor age, sex, ethnicity and CMV serostatus was compiled. The T cell repertoires of around 670 subjects were profiled by immunosequencing and related to cytomegalovirus serostatus. Several DR-DQ haplotypes were handled as single units for association and clustering because linkage in the cohort was strong. The number of typed donors differed by locus: about 629-630 for A, B, C, DRB1 and DQB1; 500 to 550 for DQA1; 606 for DPA1; and about 470 for DPB1. Besides the first cohort of 500 to 700 subjects, a separate validation cohort made up of about 120 different subjects was used. The study was designed to test whether signatures of past pathogen exposure could be identified by cataloging public T cell receptors. The study combined high-throughput TCR immunosequencing, statistical association of individual TCRs with disease status, and machine learning to predict cytomegalovirus infection status. In a later genetic analysis, genome-wide SNP genotypes for about three fifths of the 666 donors were used, and that subset was treated as a discovery cohort. Of the approximately 400 genotyped donors, around 81% fell in the genetic ancestry cluster associated with self-reported Caucasian donors. What the study reported, not specific to this receptor: V-gene and J-gene trimming of TCR beta chains was associated with a missense DCLRE1C variant in a later genetic analysis, and the association was replicated in an independent cohort. A later analysis found that most CMV-associated TCR beta chains appeared HLA-restricted, with HLA associations seemingly driven largely by CMV exposure. While some public TCRs were present in many individuals, most TCR sequences turned up only very rarely across donors. The authors suggested that the approach could potentially be generalized to other disease states and immunological phenotypes. The sequencing pipeline was judged likely to have produced a cluster of highly shared sequence variants as a technical artifact. In vitro tests confirmed that a few of the cytomegalovirus-associated TCR beta chains recognize cytomegalovirus antigens. Cytomegalovirus status was reported to be diagnosed by the classifier with high specificity and sensitivity in both the original and validation cohorts. Broadly in line with IMGT annotations, most TCR beta V segments showed up in productive rearrangements about 87% or about 30% of the time in an earlier analysis of about 500 of the donors. Because HLA typing was unavailable for some donors at each locus, only the typed subset was used in association tests. At a false discovery rate of 0.05, a later analysis linked about 16,000 TCR beta sequences to specific HLA alleles. Roughly uniform sequencing depth across donors was assumed in presence/absence analyses, although this assumption may not hold. Correlated functional status among segregating V segments might reflect linkage disequilibrium, but an unknown experimental factor could not be ruled out. Strong co-occurrence of HLA alleles, especially DR and DQ, made assigning TCR associations to individual alleles difficult. The earlier analysis of approximately 560 of the donors excluded over 15 rarely observed V segments, including chromosome 9 orphons, because counts were too low. For the cohort, immune exposure information was limited to CMV serostatus. According to a later analysis, parvovirus B19, influenza, CMV and Epstein-Barr virus appeared linked to several top co-occurrence clusters. A later analysis found that HLA-associated TCR beta chains were more clonally expanded and had lower generation probabilities than equally common non-associated chains. A total of 164 TCR beta chains were listed by the study as associated with cytomegalovirus. A further reported finding was that TCR beta sequences accurately predicted the HLA-A and HLA-B alleles for most subjects in the first cohort. According to a later analysis, TCR association rates differed among HLA loci, with DRB1 alleles showing the most associated TCRs and HLA-C alleles showing the fewest. In a later genetic analysis, fewer N-insertions in productive TCRs were reported among donors in an Asian-associated ancestry cluster than the roughly 710-donor mean. Only TCR beta chains were sequenced in this cohort, and the absence of alpha or paired-chain data limited detectable features. The 87-base-pair reads could not distinguish some IMGT-functional V segments, including TRBV6-2 and TRBV6-3, so those segments were excluded.

Points on this clone: The antigen this receptor binds is unknown. No base quality values were provided; no much bigger clone lies one nucleotide off.

Preparation of the library involved the immunoSEQ multiplex PCR assay. The multiplex PCR relied on a mix of 60 forward primers for TCR Vbeta segments and 13 reverse primers for TCR Jbeta segments. The CDR3 region of rearranged TCR beta genes was amplified from genomic DNA by a multiplex PCR assay. On the Illumina HiSeq System, the amplified TCR beta libraries were sequenced as 87-base-pair reads. On the authors' methods: Across the 500 to 750 repertoires, a later analysis counted 80 million or so unique TCR beta chains, roughly 11 million of which were shared by at least two donors. To remove PCR and sequencing errors, raw reads were error-corrected and collapsed into unique sequences using a nearest-neighbor algorithm that merged closely related sequences. To assign V, D and J gene segments, CDR3 sequences were aligned to IMGT reference sequences. Each retained sequence needed at least a six-nucleotide match to both a V gene segment and a J gene segment. Rearrangements were classified as productive when the CDR3 lacked stop codons and remained in frame with V and J, and all other rearrangements were classified as non-productive. Following IMGT convention, CDR3 was defined as the stretch from the second conserved V-encoded cysteine to the conserved J-encoded phenylalanine. In an earlier analysis of around 540 of the donors, sequences lacking an unambiguous match to a single V gene segment were excluded. In an earlier analysis of 500 to 750 of the donors, V segments were called functional above 56.7% productive rearrangements and were called segregating when the between-donor standard deviation exceeded 5%. To diagnose cytomegalovirus status from the catalog of TCR beta chain sequences, a statistical classification framework was built. In a later analysis, V and J genes were assigned by comparing TCR nucleotide sequences against IMGT/GENE-DB human TR gene sequences. In a later analysis, CDR3 sequences and most-parsimonious VDJ recombination scenarios were assigned using the TCRdist pipeline. In a later analysis, each TCR beta chain was defined by its CDR3 amino acid sequence together with its V-gene family, and reads lacking a unique V-gene family were excluded. A later analysis removed roughly 590 highly shared, low-generation-probability nucleotide sequences to deal with suspected cross-contamination and a sequencing artifact. A later analysis calculated a clonal expansion index for each public chain from normalized within-repertoire ranks of inferred template counts. A later analysis computed generation probabilities with a VDJ recombination model fitted to out-of-frame rearrangements, and checked the results against IGoR. A later analysis scored TCR-TCR, TCR-HLA and TCR-CMV co-occurrence with hypergeometric tests, applying a repertoire-size bias correction to TCR pairs. In a later analysis, false discovery rates were estimated by permuting HLA or CMV assignments 20 times. In a later analysis, co-occurring TCRs were grouped using DBSCAN, with TCRdist sequence similarity added in when clustering inside HLA-allele-positive subsets. For co-occurrence clustering, repertoires with fewer than 30,000 or more than 120,000 public chains were excluded, along with a handful of repertoires with anomalous nucleotide sharing. TCRdb stores this immuneACCESS table with in-frame sequences only. Part of the clones is absent; in the studies checked, under half of the shortfall reflects unresolved V genes, and no reason is known for the rest. V and J calls and clone size are given by that table; D and trimming were obtained from the DNA. The sample table contains about 140,000 clones; only one count was recorded for around 73% of them. The top ten constitute 2.5% to 3% of the sample.

In total, 600 or so healthy bone marrow donors made up the cohort. Cohort members were all nominally healthy when sampled, although unrecorded immune exposures were likely present. The donor tested CMV seronegative, placing the donor among the 300 to 450 seronegative members of the cohort. Every donor gave a peripheral blood sample, and the peripheral blood mononuclear cells from that sample were used for TCR beta sequencing. Genomic DNA was extracted from the blood cell samples with the Qiagen DNeasy Blood Extraction Kit. V loses 7 bases of germline sequence and J loses 1 base, and the interval between the two ends is 27 bases. Including the terminal cysteine and phenylalanine, the CDR3 comprises 19 residues. This entry keeps only the CDR3 DNA: 57 bases, framed from base 1. For CDR1 and CDR2, the germline V gene lists SGHRS and YFSETQ.

This TCR derives from a female donor in good health and CMV-seronegative. The chain employs TRBV5-1 and TRBJ2-1; matching of 6 bases hints at TRBD2 as the D gene. The sequencing input was PBMCs. The sequenced DNA is TGCGCCAGCGGGGGGAGAGCGGATCATAAGACTAGTTCCTACAATGAGCAGTTCTTC. Its product reads: CASGGRADHKTSSYNEQFF.